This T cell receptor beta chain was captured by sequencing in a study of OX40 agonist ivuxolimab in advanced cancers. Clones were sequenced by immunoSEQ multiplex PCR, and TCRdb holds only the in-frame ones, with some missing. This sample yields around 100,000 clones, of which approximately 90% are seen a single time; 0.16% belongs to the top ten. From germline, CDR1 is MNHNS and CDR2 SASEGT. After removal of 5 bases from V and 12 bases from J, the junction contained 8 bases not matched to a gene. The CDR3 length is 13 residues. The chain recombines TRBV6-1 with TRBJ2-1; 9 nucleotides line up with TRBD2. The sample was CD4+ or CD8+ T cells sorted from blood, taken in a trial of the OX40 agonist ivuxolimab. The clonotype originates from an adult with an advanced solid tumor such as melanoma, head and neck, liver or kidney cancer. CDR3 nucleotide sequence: TGTGCCAGCAGTTCGGCGGGGGGGTATCGGCAGTTCTTC. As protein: CASSSAGGYRQFF.